This note documents a single T cell receptor (beta chain) sequence. Its antigen remains unknown. The record originates from a study of beta chain features in type 1 diabetes. About the study: Taken together, all samples contributed approximately 110 million examined sorted cells.

Investigators reverse transcribed all isolated RNA, so they sequenced expressed TCRB transcripts. The protocol was immunoSEQ multiplex PCR, while the TCRdb copy is restricted to in-frame clones and leaves out a portion. The sample has 640,000 or so clones; roughly an eighth are singletons. Based on CD45RO/CCR7/CD25/CD127/CD95/CD27, CD4+ regulatory, stem cell-like memory, naive and central memory cells were sorted. Findings of the study overall: Type 1 diabetes patients had TCRB CDR3s that were shorter (moderately but significantly so) in all four CD4+ subsets. Whether HLA type influences TCRB rearrangement remained unresolved here.

The CDR3 is 15 residues long. Germline CDR1 is PRHDT and CDR2 is FYEKMQ (reference sequence). The V gene end was trimmed by 8 bases and the J gene end by 2 bases; junction bases not matched to a gene: 4. The sample comprised naive CD4+ T cells from blood. This receptor was identified in a man aged 18 to 29 with type 1 diabetes. V and J are TRBV13 and TRBJ2-7; 15 bases are shared with TRBD2. CDR3 sequence: CASCRTSGGAYEQYF. CDR3 bases: TGTGCCAGCTGCCGGACTAGCGGGGGGGCCTACGAGCAGTACTTC.